The 20 T cell receptor beta chains given below trace back to one sample, sequenced in a study of blood T cell repertoires in COVID-19. Sequencing was performed with immunoSEQ multiplex PCR; in TCRdb, only in-frame clones are kept and a portion is missing. Of under 250,000 clones in the sample, roughly 82% were seen once. The sample taken for sequencing was peripheral blood. Receptor source: a woman older than 75 with COVID-19, enrolled during active disease.

The CDR3 loop reads CATSGLGDTGELFF. The CDR3 DNA follows: TGTGCCACCAGTGGCCTAGGGGACACCGGGGAGCTGTTTTTT. The rearrangement joins TRBV24-1 to TRBJ2-2, with a weak D call TRBD1 (5 bases). CDR3 length: 14 amino acids. CDR1 is KGHDR and CDR2 is SFDVKD in the germline V gene. V dropped 5 bases and J dropped 3 bases, with 9 bases sitting between them.

J is TRBJ1-6 and V is TRBV28; TRBD1 matches at 7 bases. CDR1 is MDHEN, CDR2 SYDVKM, per germline. The V segment lost 5 bases and the J segment 2 bases; nucleotides outside the gene matches: 3. The CDR3 spans 15 residues. The CDR3 reads CASSDRAPYNSPLHF. CDR3 sequence (DNA): TGTGCCAGCAGTGACAGGGCACCCTATAATTCACCCCTCCACTTT.

The rearrangement joins TRBV18 to TRBJ2-1, with unresolved D. Germline CDR1 reads KGHSH; CDR2 reads LQKENI. This CDR3 has 14 residues. Trimming shortened V by 3 bases and J by 14 bases, and 20 bases separated the two germline ends. CDR3 coding DNA: TGTGCCAGCTCACCTCTAGAACTTGAGGCGGAGAAGTTCTTC. Its translation is CASSPLELEAEKFF.

The rearrangement joins TRBV6-5 to TRBJ2-3; 8 bases map to TRBD1. The CDR3 totals 16 residues. V shed 0 bases, J shed 6 bases, and the junction held 8 bases outside the gene matches. Germline CDR1 reads MNHEY; CDR2 reads SVGAGI. CDR3 sequence: CASSYSAGGSRDTQYF. The CDR3 nucleotides read TGTGCCAGCAGTTACTCCGCAGGGGGCAGCAGGGATACGCAGTATTTT.

This clone was detected only once. The V and J genes are TRBV6-1 and TRBJ2-7, with D uncertain. CDR3 length: 14 residues. CDR1 MNHNS and CDR2 SASEGT come from the germline V gene. The V and J ends lost 3 bases and 6 bases respectively, with 15 bases between them. CDR3 protein: CASSESRLLGEQYF. DNA of the CDR3: TGTGCCAGCAGTGAGAGCCGTCTCCTTGGCGAGCAGTACTTC.

The CDR3, as DNA: TGTGCCAGCAGCCCTCCAGAGGCGAGATCAGATACGCAGTATTTT. This codes for CASSPPEARSDTQYF. The J gene is TRBJ2-3, the V gene TRBV3-1 (or the pseudogene TRBV3-2); D ambiguous. This CDR3 spans 15 amino acids. CDR1 LGHDT and CDR2 YNNKEL come from the germline V gene (reference sequence). V was clipped by 4 bases and J by 4 bases, with 15 bases between them.

This chain connects TRBV19 to TRBJ1-6; tentatively, D is TRBD1 (6 bases). V was pared by 6 bases and J by 10 bases, with 19 bases between. CDR1 is LNHDA, CDR2 SQIVND, per germline (reference sequence). The CDR3 sequence is 15 residues long. CDR3 in DNA: TGTGCCAGTAGGGTAAACAGGGAACGGGAATCACCCCTCCACTTT. Residues: CASRVNRERESPLHF.

The CDR3 here is CASSSLGTFTDTQYF. In DNA form, the CDR3 reads TGTGCCAGCAGTTCTTTGGGGACATTCACAGATACGCAGTATTTT. The chain is built from TRBV6-5 and TRBJ2-3; maybe TRBD1 (6 bases). Germline V gene sequence: CDR1 MNHEY, CDR2 SVGAGI. The CDR3 runs to 15 residues. The V end was cut by 4 bases, the J end by 2 bases, with 13 bases between.

The chain uses TRBV29-1 and TRBJ1-2; a weak D match, TRBD1 (5 bases). Trimming shortened V by 2 bases and J by 8 bases, and 12 bases separated the two germline ends. Germline V CDR1 and CDR2: SQVTM, ANQGSEA. The CDR3 spans 12 residues. CDR3 sequence (DNA): TGCAGCGTTGAAAGTAGCGGGGACGGCTACACCTTC. Encoded protein: CSVESSGDGYTF.

V and J are TRBV7-2 and TRBJ2-3; 7 nucleotides line up with TRBD1. J lost 6 bases, V lost 5 bases, and 8 bases had no gene match. Germline lookup yields CDR1 SGHTA and CDR2 FQGNSA. The CDR3 covers 14 residues. The CDR3 DNA is TGTGCCAGCAGCCCTTCAACAGGGGCCGATACGCAGTATTTT. Its translation is CASSPSTGADTQYF.

The chain joins TRBV6-1 to TRBJ2-7; TRBD1 is a possible D gene (5 bases). The CDR3 has 14 residues. Germline V gives CDR1 MNHNS, CDR2 SASEGT. Between the trimmed V and J ends, which lost 3 bases and 4 bases, there was a span of 13 bases. The CDR3 here is CASSDRVRYYEQYV. In nucleotides, the CDR3 is TGTGCCAGCAGTGACAGGGTCAGATATTACGAGCAGTACGTC.

This rearrangement joins TRBV19 to TRBJ1-2; TRBD1 might be the D (5 bases). In germline, CDR1 is LNHDA, CDR2 SQIVND (reference sequence). The CDR3 extends over 14 amino acids. Trimming left V 6 bases short and J 4 bases short, with 15 bases between. The CDR3 sequence is CASSSGGGPYGYTF. The CDR3 DNA sequence: TGTGCCAGTAGCTCCGGGGGGGGTCCCTATGGCTACACCTTC.

J is TRBJ2-5 and V is TRBV30, with 12 bases that match TRBD2. Germline-derived CDR1 and CDR2 are GTSNPN and SVGIG (reference sequence). The CDR3 runs 13 residues. V shed 4 bases, J shed 8 bases, and the junction held 5 bases outside the gene matches. The CDR3, as DNA: TGTGCCTGGAAGGCTAGCGGGGGGGTAACCCAGTACTTC. It yields the protein CAWKASGGVTQYF.

The chain joins TRBV3-1 (or the pseudogene TRBV3-2) to TRBJ1-2; TRBD1 matches at 7 bases. The length of the CDR3 is 13 residues. CDR1 is LGHDT, CDR2 YNNKEL, per germline (reference sequence). With 4 bases clipped from V and 6 bases from J, the junction kept 5 bases outside the gene matches. The CDR3 DNA reads as TGTGCCAGCAGCCTAGAACAGGGGAATGGCTACACCTTC. Residues: CASSLEQGNGYTF.

This chain uses TRBV12-3 or TRBV12-4 with TRBJ1-2; 8 bases are a match to TRBD1. V lost 7 bases, J lost 3 bases, and 4 bases stayed unmatched. CDR3 length: 13 amino acids. CDR3 bases: TGTGCCAGCACCTTGGACAGGGACTATGGCTACACCTTC. Amino acid sequence: CASTLDRDYGYTF.

The table lists this clone with a few counts. The rearrangement uses TRBV15 and TRBJ1-1; TRBD1 matches 8 bases. The CDR3 is made up of 15 amino acids. CDR1 and CDR2 from the germline V gene are LNHNV and YYDKDF (reference sequence). V shed 3 bases, J shed 1 base, and the junction held 4 bases outside the gene matches. The DNA for the CDR3 is TGTGCCACCAGCAGCCGACAGGGGACGAACACTGAAGCTTTCTTT. It encodes CATSSRQGTNTEAFF.

The V and J genes are TRBV19 and TRBJ1-6; D is perhaps TRBD1 (6 bases). Germline V gene sequence: CDR1 LNHDA, CDR2 SQIVND (reference sequence). The V end lost 7 bases, the J end lost 5 bases, and 15 bases lay between the germline ends. This CDR3 spans 15 amino acids. This CDR3 reads CASTGGAEDNSPLHF. The CDR3 nucleotides read TGTGCCAGTACCGGGGGGGCGGAAGATAATTCACCCCTCCACTTT.

V gene TRBV6-2 or TRBV6-3 combines with J gene TRBJ1-1; weak D call: TRBD1 (6 bases). Germline values: CDR1 MNHEY, CDR2 SVGEGT. The V end was cut by 4 bases, the J end by 7 bases, with 16 bases between. CDR3 length equals 14 residues. The CDR3 nucleotides are TGTGCCAGCAGTTCATACAGGGTACCAATTGAAGCTTTCTTT. Amino acids: CASSSYRVPIEAFF.

This sequence joins TRBV6-5 and TRBJ1-2; D might be TRBD1 (6 bases). The CDR3 totals 12 residues. The ends were cut back, 11 bases at V and 8 bases at J, with 18 bases in the middle. Germline CDR1 is MNHEY and CDR2 is SVGAGI. The CDR3 loop reads CAAARGAEGYTF. The CDR3 region has the DNA TGTGCCGCAGCCCGGGGGGCGGAGGGCTACACCTTC.

There are a few counts of this clone. The V and J genes are TRBV19 and TRBJ1-4; 9 positions match TRBD1. Germline V lookup: CDR1 LNHDA, CDR2 SQIVND (reference sequence). This CDR3 spans 16 amino acids. With V trimmed by 6 bases and J by 2 bases, 7 bases remained unmatched. CDR3 sequence reads: CASRAGQGRTNEKLFF. For the CDR3, the DNA is TGTGCCAGTAGAGCCGGACAGGGGAGGACTAATGAAAAACTGTTTTTT.